The next 26 T cell receptor beta chains were all read from a single sample in a study of response to subunit inactivated influenza vaccine. TCRdb re-called the RT-PCR reads with MiXCR, one entry per CDR3 protein. The sample carries 650,000 or so distinct CDR3 sequences, 14% recorded once. Sequenced here: PBMCs from blood, sampled 14 to 15 days before vaccination. These receptor sequences come from a man aged 50-59 years who received an inactivated influenza vaccine.

This clonotype was picked up a small number of times. V is TRBV6-1 and J is TRBJ2-7, with 8 nucleotides matching TRBD2. CDR1 and CDR2 (germline): MNHNS, SASEGT. Losses at the gene ends were 11 bases for V and 2 bases for J; bases not matched to a gene: 8. The CDR3 extends over 13 amino acids. The CDR3 region has the DNA TGTGCCTATCAGCGGGAGACAACCTACGAGCAGTACTTC. Residues: CAYQRETTYEQYF.

Only a few counts were recorded for this clonotype. The chain recombines TRBV29-1 with TRBJ1-1; D remains ambiguous. Trimming took off 4 bases at V and 1 base at J, with 10 bases between the two ends. The CDR3 is 13 amino acids. Germline CDR1 reads SQVTM; CDR2 reads ANQGSEA. DNA for the CDR3: TGCAGCGTTGTCAATCAGTGGAACACTGAAGCTTTCTTT. Translated: CSVVNQWNTEAFF.

The chain carries TRBV4-3 and TRBJ2-1; perhaps TRBD2 as D (5 bases). Trimming stripped 4 bases from V and 0 bases from J, with 16 bases between. Germline CDR1 LGHNA, CDR2 YSLEER. This CDR3 is 17 amino acids long. The CDR3 DNA is TGCGCCAGCAGCCGCACCATCACTAGTTACTCCTACAATGAGCAGTTCTTC. Translation gives CASSRTITSYSYNEQFF.

The chain combines TRBV12-3 or TRBV12-4 with TRBJ2-7; D is ambiguous. There are 13 residues in the CDR3. The germline V and J ends were trimmed by 1 base and 6 bases, with 10 bases remaining between them. The CDR3 reads CASSLEPIGEQYF. The CDR3 DNA sequence: TGTGCCAGCAGTTTAGAACCGATTGGCGAGCAGTACTTC.

This clonotype turned up a few times. This chain uses TRBV20-1 with TRBJ2-3; TRBD2 might be the D (6 bases). This CDR3 has 15 residues. Trimming took 0 bases from V and 5 from J, leaving 15 bases between them. Per the germline V gene, CDR1 is DFQATT and CDR2 is SNEGSKA (reference sequence). Here the CDR3 reads CSAREPQLAGDTQYF. CDR3 bases: TGCAGTGCTAGAGAACCCCAACTAGCAGGAGATACGCAGTATTTT.

This rearrangement joins TRBV28 to TRBJ2-1; 15 bases line up with TRBD2. The germline V gene has CDR1 MDHEN and CDR2 SYDVKM. This CDR3 region has 16 residues. The J segment lost 9 bases and the V segment lost 6 bases, leaving 9 bases of the junction unmatched. CDR3 DNA sequence: TGTGCCAGCAGCCAAGGACTAGCGGGAGGGGCAGCTGAGCAGTTCTTC. It is translated as CASSQGLAGGAAEQFF.

This clonotype was detected a few times. This chain joins TRBV7-2 and TRBJ2-3, with no clear D. The germline V gene has CDR1 SGHTA and CDR2 FQGNSA. V lost 1 base to trimming and J lost 0 bases, with 8 bases between them. The CDR3 consists of 15 residues. CDR3 in DNA: TGTGCCAGCAGCTTAGTTCCCAGGAGCACAGATACGCAGTATTTT. This sequence encodes CASSLVPRSTDTQYF.

The chain links TRBV5-1 to TRBJ1-6; weak D call: TRBD1 (6 bases). Trimming removed 4 bases at V and 7 bases at J, with 9 bases between. The V gene's germline CDR1 is SGHRS and CDR2 YFSETQ. The CDR3 is made up of 13 amino acids. The CDR3 coding sequence is TGCGCCAGCAGCGACAGGTCCAATTCACCCCTCCACTTT. It specifies CASSDRSNSPLHF.

This rearrangement joins TRBV12-3 or TRBV12-4 to TRBJ2-1; TRBD2 agrees at 13 bases. Trimming at V came to 5 bases and at J to 7 bases, leaving 2 bases not matched to a gene. CDR3 length: 14 residues. This CDR3 reads CASSEGLAGNEQFF. The CDR3 coding sequence is TGTGCCAGCAGTGAGGGACTAGCGGGGAATGAGCAGTTCTTC.

This clonotype was seen at least ten times. The chain has TRBV5-1 and TRBJ2-3; a weak D match, TRBD1 (5 bases). Germline CDR1 and CDR2: SGHRS and YFSETQ. Trimming stripped 2 bases from V and 2 bases from J, with 9 bases between. There are 14 residues in the CDR3. The CDR3 protein is CASSFATVTDTQYF. CDR3 sequence (DNA): TGCGCCAGCAGCTTCGCGACAGTCACAGATACGCAGTATTTT.

In DNA form, the CDR3 reads TGTGCCAGCAGTGAGGGGGGTGGGCAGGGGTTTGGAGAGACCCAGTACTTC. It yields the protein CASSEGGGQGFGETQYF. V gene TRBV2 combines with J gene TRBJ2-5; D tentatively reads TRBD1 or TRBD2 (6 bases each). V dropped 3 bases and J dropped 4 bases, with 21 bases sitting between them. Per germline, CDR1 SNHLY and CDR2 FYNNEI. The CDR3 totals 17 residues.

This clonotype was counted a few times. The V gene is TRBV4-2, the J gene TRBJ2-7, with 11 bases lining up with TRBD2. J lost 2 bases, V lost 1 base, and 1 base had no gene match. Germline loops: CDR1 LGHNA, CDR2 YNFKEQ. The length of the CDR3 is 15 residues. Here the CDR3 reads CASSQVSGGAYEQYF. The CDR3 region has the DNA TGTGCCAGCAGCCAAGTTAGCGGGGGGGCCTACGAGCAGTACTTC.

This clonotype came up many times. V usage is TRBV6-2 or TRBV6-3 and J usage is TRBJ2-1, with D tentatively TRBD1 (5 bases). This CDR3 contains 13 residues. Germline V lookup: CDR1 MNHEY, CDR2 SVGEGT. V was clipped by 7 bases and J by 4 bases, with 11 bases between them. As DNA, the CDR3 is TGTGCCAGCACCCAGGGCCCGTACAATGAGCAGTTCTTC. Amino acids: CASTQGPYNEQFF.

This clonotype appeared a few times. This rearrangement joins TRBV29-1 to TRBJ2-1, with D maybe TRBD1 (6 bases). V lost 7 bases to trimming and J lost 10 bases, with 14 bases between them. This CDR3 region has 11 residues. Germline lookup yields CDR1 SQVTM and CDR2 ANQGSEA. The CDR3 protein is CSAQGLREQFF. The CDR3 coding sequence is TGCAGCGCGCAGGGGCTTAGGGAGCAGTTCTTC.

J is TRBJ2-1 and V is TRBV15; D gene uncertain. The CDR3 runs to 16 residues. Between the trimmed V and J ends, which lost 0 bases and 3 bases, there was a span of 12 bases. Per germline, CDR1 LNHNV and CDR2 YYDKDF (reference sequence). The CDR3 DNA sequence: TGTGCCACCAGCAGAGAGGCGGTCGCAAACTACAATGAGCAGTTCTTC. Amino acids: CATSREAVANYNEQFF.

This clonotype was recorded a few times. V usage is TRBV5-1 and J usage is TRBJ2-3; 8 bases match TRBD2. The V segment lost 4 bases and the J segment 4 bases; nucleotides outside the gene matches: 11. There are 16 residues in the CDR3. The germline CDR1 and CDR2 sequences are SGHRS and YFSETQ. CDR3 nucleotide sequence: TGCGCCAGCAGCAAACTTCTCGCGGGAGGTTCAGATACGCAGTATTTT. The encoded protein is CASSKLLAGGSDTQYF. Based on the CDR3 plus reference TRBV5-1 and TRBJ2-3, the full variable domain is KAGVTQTPRYLIKTRGQQVTLSCSPISGHRSVSWYQQTPGQGLQFLFEYFSETQRNKGNFPGRFSGRQFSNSRSEMNVSTLELGDSALYLCASSKLLAGGSDTQYFGPGTRLTVL.

There are a few counts of this clonotype. V is TRBV28 and J is TRBJ2-3; weak D call: TRBD2 (6 bases). The ends were cut back, 1 base at V and 2 bases at J, with 19 bases in the middle. This CDR3 is built from 18 residues. Germline V lookup: CDR1 MDHEN, CDR2 SYDVKM. CDR3 amino acids: CASSLLGGGRPLTDTQYF. The CDR3 nucleotides read TGTGCCAGCAGTTTATTAGGCGGTGGGAGGCCCCTCACAGATACGCAGTATTTT.

The chain has TRBV9 and TRBJ2-3; possibly TRBD1 for D (5 bases). The CDR3 is 16 amino acids. Trimming left V 0 bases short and J 2 bases short, with 13 bases between. Germline V gives CDR1 SGDLS, CDR2 YYNGEE. The DNA of the CDR3 is TGTGCCAGCAGCGTAGGGCAGGGCCTTTACACAGATACGCAGTATTTT. Translated: CASSVGQGLYTDTQYF.

Of note for this clonotype: A single base separates this from a much larger clone, so it may be a read error. This chain connects TRBV20-1 to TRBJ2-7; D tentatively reads TRBD1 or TRBD2 (5 bases each). CDR3 size: 15 residues. CDR1 is DFQATT and CDR2 is SNEGSKA in the germline V gene (reference sequence). The DNA of the CDR3 is TGCACTGCGGAAGGCCCGCACGAGGGGCCCTACGAGCAGTACTTC. It translates to CTAEGPHEGPYEQYF.

This clonotype came up a few times. This chain joins TRBV10-3 and TRBJ1-5, with 7 bases lining up with TRBD1. The CDR3 has 14 residues. Looked up from germline, CDR1 is ENHRY and CDR2 is SYGVKD. With V trimmed by 9 bases and J by 3 bases, 8 bases remained unmatched. Written as DNA, the CDR3 is TGTGCCATACGAGAGGGACAGATCAATCAGCCCCAGCATTTT. It translates to CAIREGQINQPQHF.

This clonotype was observed a few times. The chain joins TRBV4-2 to TRBJ1-2; D perhaps matches TRBD1 (6 bases). The CDR3 consists of 16 residues. The germline V gene has CDR1 LGHNA and CDR2 YNFKEQ. V was trimmed by 1 base and J by 4 bases, leaving 16 bases between them. The CDR3 coding sequence is TGTGCCAGCAGCCAAGCGGGGGGGCAGGGGATCTATGGCTACACCTTC. Its translation: CASSQAGGQGIYGYTF.

This rearrangement joins TRBV9 to TRBJ2-4; D is unresolved. Germline CDR1 is SGDLS and CDR2 is YYNGEE. The CDR3 is 14 residues long. Trimming stripped 2 bases from V and 6 bases from J, with 12 bases between. DNA of the CDR3: TGTGCCAGCAGCGTGTCGTCATCCGGAAACATTCAGTACTTC. It specifies CASSVSSSGNIQYF. The full variable domain, with the rest looked up from reference TRBV9 and TRBJ2-4, is DSGVTQTPKHLITATGQRVTLRCSPRSGDLSVYWYQQSLDQGLQFLIQYYNGEERAKGNILERFSAQQFPDLHSELNLSSLELGDSALYFCASSVSSSGNIQYFGAGTRLSVL.

This clonotype was seen many times. The rearrangement links TRBV4-3 to TRBJ2-2; D not resolved. The CDR3 extends over 17 amino acids. Germline loops: CDR1 LGHNA, CDR2 YSLEER. V was trimmed by 3 bases and J by 2 bases, leaving 16 bases between them. The DNA for the CDR3 is TGCGCCAGCAGCCACTTAGACCTTTTTGAAAACACCGGGGAGCTGTTTTTT. Amino acids: CASSHLDLFENTGELFF.

This clonotype has at least ten counts. The chain carries TRBV5-1 and TRBJ2-5; D is undetermined. Germline V lookup: CDR1 SGHRS, CDR2 YFSETQ. V dropped 3 bases and J dropped 2 bases, with 8 bases sitting between them. There are 13 residues in the CDR3. The CDR3 coding sequence is TGCGCCAGCAGCTGGGTACTTCAAGAGACCCAGTACTTC. It encodes CASSWVLQETQYF.

This clonotype appeared a few times. The chain couples TRBV6-2 or TRBV6-3 to TRBJ2-3, with 10 bases that match TRBD2. The trim removed 8 bases at V and 8 bases at J, leaving 25 bases unmatched. This CDR3 contains 19 residues. Germline V gives CDR1 MNHEY, CDR2 SVGEGT. The CDR3: CASSRRSSGRSPHMATQYF. The CDR3 coding sequence is TGTGCCAGCTCTAGGCGGTCTAGCGGGAGAAGCCCCCACATGGCTACGCAGTATTTT.

This chain connects TRBV29-1 to TRBJ2-7, with 10 bases aligning to TRBD1. The V gene's germline CDR1 is SQVTM and CDR2 ANQGSEA. V trimming: 6 bases; J trimming: 5 bases; junction bases outside the gene matches: 7. The CDR3 has 13 amino acids. CDR3 region: CSVAGTGAHEQYF. DNA of the CDR3: TGCAGCGTGGCCGGGACAGGGGCCCACGAGCAGTACTTC.